The text below deals with one T cell receptor (beta chain). Its cognate antigen is unknown. This sample is part of a study of cytomegalovirus exposure and HLA in healthy donors. The PCR ran on 60 Vbeta and 13 Jbeta primers. TCRdb's copy holds only in-frame clones and misses some; the assay was immunoSEQ multiplex PCR. The sample has about 160,000 clones, over 60% seen once. Trimming pared 6 bases from V and 1 base from J, leaving 12 bases between. Germline V gene lookup returns CDR1 SNHLY and CDR2 FYNNEI. The CDR3 consists of 14 residues. General observations from the study: Later, an analysis showed that TCR beta chains associated with HLA were more clonally expanded than others that were equally common. V- and J-gene trimming of TCR beta was linked (in a later analysis) to a missense DCLRE1C variant. A reported reduction in N-insertions relative to the 666-donor mean was seen in an Asian-associated ancestry cluster in a later analysis.

Sequenced input: PBMCs. This sequence was found in a woman aged 25 to 39 in good health and CMV-seronegative. The chain uses TRBV2 and TRBJ1-2; D ambiguous. The CDR3 bases are TGTGCCAGCAGAATAGCCGGGAGTAACTATGGCTACACCTTC. It codes for CASRIAGSNYGYTF.